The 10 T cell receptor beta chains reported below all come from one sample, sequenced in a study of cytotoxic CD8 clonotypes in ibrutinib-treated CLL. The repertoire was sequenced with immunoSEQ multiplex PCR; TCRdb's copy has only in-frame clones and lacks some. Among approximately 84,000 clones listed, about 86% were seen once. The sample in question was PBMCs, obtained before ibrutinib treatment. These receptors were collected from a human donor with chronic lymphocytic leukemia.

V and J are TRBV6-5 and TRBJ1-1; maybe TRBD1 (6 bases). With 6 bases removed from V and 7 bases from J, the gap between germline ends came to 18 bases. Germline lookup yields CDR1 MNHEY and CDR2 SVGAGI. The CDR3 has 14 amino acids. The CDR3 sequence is CASRLGTRNGEAFF. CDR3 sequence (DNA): TGTGCCAGCAGACTCGGGACACGAAACGGTGAAGCTTTCTTT.

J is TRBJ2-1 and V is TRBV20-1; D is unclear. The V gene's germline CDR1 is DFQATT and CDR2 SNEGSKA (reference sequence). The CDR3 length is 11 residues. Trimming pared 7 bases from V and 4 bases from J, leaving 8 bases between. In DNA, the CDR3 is TGCAGTGAGCACCTTTACAATGAGCAGTTCTTC. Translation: CSEHLYNEQFF.

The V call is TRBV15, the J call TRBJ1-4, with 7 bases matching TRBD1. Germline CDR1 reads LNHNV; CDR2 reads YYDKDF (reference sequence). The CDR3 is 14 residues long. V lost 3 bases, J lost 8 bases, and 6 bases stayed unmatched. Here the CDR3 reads CATSSRTGHEKLFF. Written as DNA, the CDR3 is TGTGCCACCAGCAGCCGGACAGGACACGAAAAACTGTTTTTT.

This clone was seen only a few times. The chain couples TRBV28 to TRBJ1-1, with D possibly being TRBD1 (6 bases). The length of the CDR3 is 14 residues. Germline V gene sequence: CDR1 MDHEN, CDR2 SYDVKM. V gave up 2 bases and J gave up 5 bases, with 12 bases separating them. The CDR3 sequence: CASSLVRGRTEAFF. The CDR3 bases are TGTGCCAGCAGTTTAGTCAGGGGCCGGACTGAAGCTTTCTTT. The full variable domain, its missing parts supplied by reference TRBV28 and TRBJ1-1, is DVKVTQSSRYLVKRTGEKVFLECVQDMDHENMFWYRQDPGLGLRLIYFSYDVKMKEKGDIPEGYSVSREKKERFSLILESASTNQTSMYLCASSLVRGRTEAFFGQGTRLTVV.

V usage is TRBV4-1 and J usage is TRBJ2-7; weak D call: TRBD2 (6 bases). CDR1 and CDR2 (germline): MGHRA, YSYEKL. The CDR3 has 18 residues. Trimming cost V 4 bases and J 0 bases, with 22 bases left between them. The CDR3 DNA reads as TGCGCCAGCAGCCCGCCCGGTTTTAGAGGGAGGTCCTCCTACGAGCAGTACTTC. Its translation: CASSPPGFRGRSSYEQYF.

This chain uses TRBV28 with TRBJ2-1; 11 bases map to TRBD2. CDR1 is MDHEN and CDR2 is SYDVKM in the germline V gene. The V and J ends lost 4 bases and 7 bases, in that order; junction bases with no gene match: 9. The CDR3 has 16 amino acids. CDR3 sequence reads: CASSSPLAGVWNEQFF. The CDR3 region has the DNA TGTGCCAGCAGTTCACCACTAGCGGGAGTTTGGAATGAGCAGTTCTTC.

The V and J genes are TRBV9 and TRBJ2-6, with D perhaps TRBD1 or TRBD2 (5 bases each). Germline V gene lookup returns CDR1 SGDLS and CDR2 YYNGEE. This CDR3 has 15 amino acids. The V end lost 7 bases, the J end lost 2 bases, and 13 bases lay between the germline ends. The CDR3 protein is CASSGFSAGANVLTF. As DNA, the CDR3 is TGTGCCAGCTCAGGGTTTAGCGCTGGGGCCAACGTCCTGACTTTC.

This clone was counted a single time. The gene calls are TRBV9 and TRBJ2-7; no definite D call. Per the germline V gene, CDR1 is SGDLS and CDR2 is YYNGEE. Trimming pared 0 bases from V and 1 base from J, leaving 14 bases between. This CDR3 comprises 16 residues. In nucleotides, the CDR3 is TGTGCCAGCAGCGTAGCTCCGGCAGGAGCATCCTACGAGCAGTACTTC. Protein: CASSVAPAGASYEQYF.

This CDR3 is CASSSAGVPYNEQFF. CDR3 DNA sequence: TGTGCCAGCAGCTCCGCGGGGGTACCCTACAATGAGCAGTTCTTC. This chain joins TRBV7-2 and TRBJ2-1; 7 bases map to TRBD2. The V and J ends lost 4 bases and 2 bases, in that order; junction bases with no gene match: 5. The germline V gene has CDR1 SGHTA and CDR2 FQGNSA. The CDR3 spans 15 residues.

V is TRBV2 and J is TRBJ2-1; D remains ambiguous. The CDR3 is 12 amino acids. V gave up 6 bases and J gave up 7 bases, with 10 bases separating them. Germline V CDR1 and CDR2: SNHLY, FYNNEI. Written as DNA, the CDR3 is TGTGCCAGCAGCCGAACTTGGAATGAGCAGTTCTTC. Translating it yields CASSRTWNEQFF.